This is a list of T cell receptor beta chains from one sample in a study of blood T cell repertoires in COVID-19. The method was immunoSEQ multiplex PCR; TCRdb's version includes in-frame clones alone and lacks a portion of them. The repertoire has 340,000 or so clones, 83% of them found once; the top ten carry approximately 3%. The specimen was peripheral blood. The receptors come from a man younger than 40 with active or convalescent COVID-19. Both conserved end residues are part of each CDR3. The D gene is left open where the match is weak. Not all rows give a size; the values are once, few, many and, for expanded clones, a class.

abundance: .; j_gene: TRBJ1-6; v_gene: TRBV5-1; d_gene: .; CDR3nt: TGCGCCAGCACAGACATGTTGGATAATTCACCCCTCCACTTT; CDR3aa: CASTDMLDNSPLHF
abundance: .; j_gene: TRBJ2-2; v_gene: TRBV4-2; d_gene: TRBD2; CDR3nt: TGTGCCAGCAGCCAAAATACACTAGCGAACCCCGGGGAGCTGTTTTTT; CDR3aa: CASSQNTLANPGELFF
abundance: .; j_gene: TRBJ1-4; v_gene: TRBV5-1; d_gene: .; CDR3nt: TGCGCCAGCAGCTTGTTGGGACTGCCCAATGAAAAACTGTTTTTT; CDR3aa: CASSLLGLPNEKLFF
abundance: .; j_gene: TRBJ2-6; v_gene: TRBV9; d_gene: TRBD1; CDR3nt: TGTGCCAGCAGCGTGGGGACAGGGGGCTCTGGGGCCAACGTCCTGACTTTC; CDR3aa: CASSVGTGGSGANVLTF
abundance: .; j_gene: TRBJ2-3; v_gene: TRBV19; d_gene: TRBD1; CDR3nt: TGTGCCAGTAGTGGTCAGAGGACCTACGGGACAGACACAGATACGCAGTATTTT; CDR3aa: CASSGQRTYGTDTDTQYF
abundance: once; j_gene: TRBJ2-1; v_gene: TRBV27; d_gene: TRBD2; CDR3nt: TGTGCCAGCAGCCCAGGACTAGCGGGGGCCTACAATGAGCAGTTCTTC; CDR3aa: CASSPGLAGAYNEQFF
abundance: .; j_gene: TRBJ2-1; v_gene: TRBV29-1; d_gene: .; CDR3nt: TGCAGCGTTTTAGGTCTAGCAGAGTACAATGAGCAGTTCTTC; CDR3aa: CSVLGLAEYNEQFF
abundance: .; j_gene: TRBJ1-1; v_gene: TRBV28; d_gene: TRBD1; CDR3nt: TGTGCCAGCAGTCTCAACAGGGGGCGCCGAACTGAAGCTTTCTTT; CDR3aa: CASSLNRGRRTEAFF
abundance: .; j_gene: TRBJ1-3; v_gene: TRBV7-9; d_gene: .; CDR3nt: TGTGCCAGCAGCTTAGCCAAGTGGGAGATCGGAAACACCATATATTTT; CDR3aa: CASSLAKWEIGNTIYF
abundance: .; j_gene: TRBJ2-7; v_gene: TRBV18; d_gene: TRBD1; CDR3nt: TGTGCCAGCTCACCCTCCGGGACAGGGGACTCCTACGAGCAGTACTTC; CDR3aa: CASSPSGTGDSYEQYF
abundance: .; j_gene: TRBJ2-1; v_gene: TRBV2; d_gene: TRBD2; CDR3nt: TGTGCCAGCAGTCCATTTACTAGCGGGGCTGGGTACAATGAGCAGTTCTTC; CDR3aa: CASSPFTSGAGYNEQFF
abundance: .; j_gene: TRBJ1-6; v_gene: TRBV7-3; d_gene: TRBD1; CDR3nt: TGTGCCAGCAGCCTAGGACAGGGGATCTCACCCCTCCACTTT; CDR3aa: CASSLGQGISPLHF
abundance: .; j_gene: TRBJ1-1; v_gene: TRBV19; d_gene: .; CDR3nt: TGTGCCAGTAGTATAGGGAGCGCGGAGAACACTGAAGCTTTCTTT; CDR3aa: CASSIGSAENTEAFF
abundance: .; j_gene: TRBJ2-7; v_gene: TRBV19; d_gene: .; CDR3nt: TGTGCCAGTAGTATAGAGTCCAGTTACGAGCAGTACTTC; CDR3aa: CASSIESSYEQYF
abundance: .; j_gene: TRBJ2-7; v_gene: TRBV4-1; d_gene: .; CDR3nt: TGCGCCAGCAGCCAAGAAGGCGCTGGGGTAGCGGCCTTTTCCTACGAGCAGTACTTC; CDR3aa: CASSQEGAGVAAFSYEQYF
abundance: .; j_gene: TRBJ1-6; v_gene: TRBV7-6; d_gene: TRBD1; CDR3nt: TGTGCCAGCAGCTTAATAACAGGGGGCGACTCACCCCTCCACTTT; CDR3aa: CASSLITGGDSPLHF
abundance: .; j_gene: TRBJ1-4; v_gene: TRBV12-5; d_gene: TRBD1; CDR3nt: TGTGCTAGTGGTCTTAAGGGGGCCGGCGGAACTAATGAAAAACTGTTTTTT; CDR3aa: CASGLKGAGGTNEKLFF